This T cell receptor (beta chain) comes out of a study of cytomegalovirus exposure and HLA in healthy donors. General study findings and limits: Fewer N-insertions (relative to the approximately 670-donor mean) were reportedly seen in an Asian-associated ancestry cluster in a later analysis. There were fewer than 200 TCR beta chains listed as cytomegalovirus-associated.

Details on this clone: The antigen is not known.

60 Vbeta and 13 Jbeta primers were used in PCR. Sequencing used immunoSEQ multiplex PCR; TCRdb keeps in-frame clones, though not all of them. The table lists roughly 130,000 clones, roughly 82% of them singletons. CDR1 is SGHRS and CDR2 is YFSETQ in the germline V gene. The CDR3 consists of 14 residues. With 0 bases removed from V and 2 bases from J, the gap between germline ends came to 8 bases. The genes are TRBV5-1 and TRBJ1-1; D is undetermined. The source is a man aged 45-65 years in good health and CMV-seronegative. Sequenced input: PBMCs. CDR3 nucleotide sequence: TGCGCCAGCAGCTTGGGGGCAGCTAACACTGAAGCTTTCTTT. It translates to CASSLGAANTEAFF.